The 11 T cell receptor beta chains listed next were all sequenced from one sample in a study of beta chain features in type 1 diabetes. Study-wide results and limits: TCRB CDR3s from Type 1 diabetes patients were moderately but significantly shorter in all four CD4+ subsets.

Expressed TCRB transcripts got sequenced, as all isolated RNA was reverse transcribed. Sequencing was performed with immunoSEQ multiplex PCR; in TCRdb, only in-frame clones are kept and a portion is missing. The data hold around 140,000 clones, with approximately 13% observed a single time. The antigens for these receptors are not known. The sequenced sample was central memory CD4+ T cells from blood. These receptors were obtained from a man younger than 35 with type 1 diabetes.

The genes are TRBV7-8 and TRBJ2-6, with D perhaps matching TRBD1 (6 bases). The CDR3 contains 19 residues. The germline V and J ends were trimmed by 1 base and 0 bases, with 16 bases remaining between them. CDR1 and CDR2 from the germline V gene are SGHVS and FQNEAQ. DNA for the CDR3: TGTGCCAGCAGCTTAGAGACGCGACAGGATCCCTCTGGGGCCAACGTCCTGACTTTC. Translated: CASSLETRQDPSGANVLTF.

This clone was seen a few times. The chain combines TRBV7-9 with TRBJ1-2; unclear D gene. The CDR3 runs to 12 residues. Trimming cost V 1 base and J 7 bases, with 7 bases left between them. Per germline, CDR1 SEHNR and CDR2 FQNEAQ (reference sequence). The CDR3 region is CASSLDIFGYTF. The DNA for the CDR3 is TGTGCCAGCAGCTTAGACATCTTTGGCTACACCTTC.

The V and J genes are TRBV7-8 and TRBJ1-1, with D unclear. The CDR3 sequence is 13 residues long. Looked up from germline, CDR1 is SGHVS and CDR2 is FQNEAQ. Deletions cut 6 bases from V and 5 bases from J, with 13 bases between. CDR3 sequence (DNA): TGTGCCAGCAGACTTAGTCTGGGTACTGAAGCTTTCTTT. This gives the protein CASRLSLGTEAFF.

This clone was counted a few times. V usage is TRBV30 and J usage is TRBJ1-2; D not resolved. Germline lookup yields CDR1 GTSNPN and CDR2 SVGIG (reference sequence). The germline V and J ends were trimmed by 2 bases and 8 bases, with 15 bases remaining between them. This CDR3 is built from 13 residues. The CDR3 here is CAWSWMSSQGYTF. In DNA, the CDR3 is TGTGCCTGGAGTTGGATGTCTTCGCAAGGCTACACCTTC. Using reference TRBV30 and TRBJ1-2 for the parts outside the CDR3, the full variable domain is SQTIHQWPATLVQPVGSPLSLECTVEGTSNPNLYWYRQAAGRGLQLLFYSVGIGQISSEVPQNLSASRPQDRQFILSSKKLLLSDSGFYLCAWSWMSSQGYTFGSGTRLTVV.

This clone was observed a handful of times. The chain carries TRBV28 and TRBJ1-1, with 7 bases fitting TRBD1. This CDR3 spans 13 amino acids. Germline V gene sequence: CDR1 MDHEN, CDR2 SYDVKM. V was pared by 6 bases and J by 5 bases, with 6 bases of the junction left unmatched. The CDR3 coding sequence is TGTGCCAGCAGCGTTCACAGGGGAACTGAAGCTTTCTTT. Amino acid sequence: CASSVHRGTEAFF.

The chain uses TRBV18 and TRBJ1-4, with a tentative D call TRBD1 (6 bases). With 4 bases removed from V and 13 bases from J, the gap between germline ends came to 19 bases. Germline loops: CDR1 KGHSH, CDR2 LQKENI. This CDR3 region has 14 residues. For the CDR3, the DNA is TGTGCCAGCTCACTTTCGCCGCCACGGACAGTACTGTTTTTT. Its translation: CASSLSPPRTVLFF.

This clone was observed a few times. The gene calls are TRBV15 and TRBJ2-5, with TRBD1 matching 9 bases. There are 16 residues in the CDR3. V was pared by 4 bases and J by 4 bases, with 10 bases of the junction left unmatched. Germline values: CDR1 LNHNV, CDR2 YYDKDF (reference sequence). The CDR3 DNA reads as TGTGCCACCAGCAAGGGCTCCGGGACAGGGAGAGAGACCCAGTACTTC. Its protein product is CATSKGSGTGRETQYF. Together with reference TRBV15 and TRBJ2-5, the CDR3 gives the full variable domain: DAMVIQNPRYQVTQFGKPVTLSCSQTLNHNVMYWYQQKSSQAPKLLFHYYDKDFNNEADTPDNFQSRRPNTSFCFLDIRSPGLGDTAMYLCATSKGSGTGRETQYFGPGTRLLVL.

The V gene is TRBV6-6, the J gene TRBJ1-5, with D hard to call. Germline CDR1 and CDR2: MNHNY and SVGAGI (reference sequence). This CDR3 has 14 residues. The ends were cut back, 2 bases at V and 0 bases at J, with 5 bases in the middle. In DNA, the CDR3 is TGTGCCAGCAGTTACGAAGATAGCAATCAGCCCCAGCATTTT. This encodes CASSYEDSNQPQHF.

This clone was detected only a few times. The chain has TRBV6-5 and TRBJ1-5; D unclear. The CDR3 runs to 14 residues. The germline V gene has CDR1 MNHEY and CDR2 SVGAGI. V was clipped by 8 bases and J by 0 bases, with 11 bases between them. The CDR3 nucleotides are TGTGCCAGCCACCCTGCAGTTAGCAATCAGCCCCAGCATTTT. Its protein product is CASHPAVSNQPQHF.

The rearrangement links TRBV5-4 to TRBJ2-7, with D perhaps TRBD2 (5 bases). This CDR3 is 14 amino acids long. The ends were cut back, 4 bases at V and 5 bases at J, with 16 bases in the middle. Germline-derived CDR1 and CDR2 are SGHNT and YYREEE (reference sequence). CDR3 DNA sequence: TGTGCCAGCAGCAAGGAGAGGGCTGGGGACGAGCAGTACTTC. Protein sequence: CASSKERAGDEQYF.

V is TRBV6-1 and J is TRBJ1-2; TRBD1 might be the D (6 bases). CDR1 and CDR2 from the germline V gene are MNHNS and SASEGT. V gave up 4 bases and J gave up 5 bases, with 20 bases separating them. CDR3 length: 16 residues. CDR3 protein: CASSAHLGASEYGYTF. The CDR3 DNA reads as TGTGCCAGCAGTGCCCACCTGGGGGCCAGTGAATATGGCTACACCTTC.